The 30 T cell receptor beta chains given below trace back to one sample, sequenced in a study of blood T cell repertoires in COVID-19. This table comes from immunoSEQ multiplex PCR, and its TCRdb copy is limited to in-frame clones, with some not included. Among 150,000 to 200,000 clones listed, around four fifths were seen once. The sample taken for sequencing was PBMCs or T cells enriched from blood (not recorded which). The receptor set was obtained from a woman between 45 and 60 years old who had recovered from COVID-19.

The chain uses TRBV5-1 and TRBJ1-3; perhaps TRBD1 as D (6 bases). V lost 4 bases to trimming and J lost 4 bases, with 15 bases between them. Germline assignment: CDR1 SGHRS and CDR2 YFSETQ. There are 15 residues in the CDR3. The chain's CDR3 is CASSPHGGAGNTIYF. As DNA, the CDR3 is TGCGCCAGCAGCCCCCACGGGGGGGCGGGAAACACCATATATTTT.

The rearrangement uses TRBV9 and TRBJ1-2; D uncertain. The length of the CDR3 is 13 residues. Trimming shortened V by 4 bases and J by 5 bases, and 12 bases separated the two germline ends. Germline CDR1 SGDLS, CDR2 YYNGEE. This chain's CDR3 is CASSPSEGYGYTF. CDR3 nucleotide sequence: TGTGCCAGCAGCCCCTCTGAGGGATATGGCTACACCTTC.

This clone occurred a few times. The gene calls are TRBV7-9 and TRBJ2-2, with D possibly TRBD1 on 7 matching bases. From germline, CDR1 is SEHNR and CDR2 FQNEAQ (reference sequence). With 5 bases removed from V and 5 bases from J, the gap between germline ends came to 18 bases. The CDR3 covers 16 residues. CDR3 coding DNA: TGTGCCAGCAGCCACTCGACAGGGAGGTGGACCGGGGAGCTGTTTTTT. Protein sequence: CASSHSTGRWTGELFF.

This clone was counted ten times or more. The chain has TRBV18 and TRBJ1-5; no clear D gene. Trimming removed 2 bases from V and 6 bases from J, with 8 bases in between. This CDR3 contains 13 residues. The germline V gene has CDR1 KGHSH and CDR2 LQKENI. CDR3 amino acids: CASSPGRSQPQHF. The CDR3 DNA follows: TGTGCCAGCTCACCAGGGCGCAGTCAGCCCCAGCATTTT.

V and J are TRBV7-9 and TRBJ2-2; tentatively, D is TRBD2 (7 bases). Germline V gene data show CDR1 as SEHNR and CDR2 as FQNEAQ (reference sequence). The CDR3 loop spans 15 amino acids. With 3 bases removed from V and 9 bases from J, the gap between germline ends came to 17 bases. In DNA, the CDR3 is TGTGCCAGCAGCTTTTCGGGGGGCTCGGACCGGGAGCTGTTTTTT. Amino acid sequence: CASSFSGGSDRELFF.

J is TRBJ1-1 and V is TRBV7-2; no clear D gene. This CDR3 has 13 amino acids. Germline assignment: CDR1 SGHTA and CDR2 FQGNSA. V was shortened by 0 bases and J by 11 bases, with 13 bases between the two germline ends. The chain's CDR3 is CASSLASAGGAFF. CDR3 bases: TGTGCCAGCAGCTTAGCCTCTGCGGGTGGGGCTTTCTTT.

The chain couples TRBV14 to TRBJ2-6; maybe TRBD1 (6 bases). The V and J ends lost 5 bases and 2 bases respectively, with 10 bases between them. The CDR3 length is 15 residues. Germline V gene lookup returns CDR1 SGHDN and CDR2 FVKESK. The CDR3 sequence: CASSSTGTGANVLTF. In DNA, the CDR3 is TGTGCCAGCAGCTCAACAGGGACTGGGGCCAACGTCCTGACTTTC.

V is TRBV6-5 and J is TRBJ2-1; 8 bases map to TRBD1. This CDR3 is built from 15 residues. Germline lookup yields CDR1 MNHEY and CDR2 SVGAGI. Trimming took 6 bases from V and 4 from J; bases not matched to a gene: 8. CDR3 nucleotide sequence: TGTGCCAGCAGGGACAGGGTCGGTGTTTACAATGAGCAGTTCTTC. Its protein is CASRDRVGVYNEQFF.

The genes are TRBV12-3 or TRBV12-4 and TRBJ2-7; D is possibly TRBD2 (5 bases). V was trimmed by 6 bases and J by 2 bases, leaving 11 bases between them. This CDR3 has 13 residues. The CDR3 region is CASSRGVAYEQYF. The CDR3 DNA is TGTGCCAGCAGCCGGGGAGTGGCCTACGAGCAGTACTTC.

DNA of the CDR3: TGTGCCAGCAGTCCCTTCGTTTTTGGACCTGAGGGAAAACTGTTTTTT. The encoded protein is CASSPFVFGPEGKLFF. This rearrangement joins TRBV28 to TRBJ1-4, with D hard to call. V lost 5 bases and J 10 bases, leaving 23 bases between the germline ends. Germline CDR1 and CDR2: MDHEN and SYDVKM. The CDR3 loop spans 16 amino acids.

In DNA form, the CDR3 reads TGTGCCAGCAGCTTAGCGCAGGGGAGAACCTACGAGCAGTACTTC. This encodes CASSLAQGRTYEQYF. J is TRBJ2-7 and V is TRBV7-9; the D gene is possibly TRBD1 (6 bases). Germline V lookup: CDR1 SEHNR, CDR2 FQNEAQ (reference sequence). Between the trimmed V and J ends, which lost 0 bases and 2 bases, there was a span of 11 bases. The CDR3 contains 15 residues.

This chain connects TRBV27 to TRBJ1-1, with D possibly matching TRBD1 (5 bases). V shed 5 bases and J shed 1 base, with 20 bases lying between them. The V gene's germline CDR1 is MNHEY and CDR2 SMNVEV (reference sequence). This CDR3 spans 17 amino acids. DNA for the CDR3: TGTGCCAGCAGTCTACTAGCCTCGGGACTCTCGAACACTGAAGCTTTCTTT. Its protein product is CASSLLASGLSNTEAFF.

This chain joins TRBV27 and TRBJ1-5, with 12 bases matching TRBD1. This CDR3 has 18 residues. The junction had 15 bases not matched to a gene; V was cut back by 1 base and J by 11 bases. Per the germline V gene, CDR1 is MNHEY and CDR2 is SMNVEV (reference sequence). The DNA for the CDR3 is TGTGCCAGCAGTTTATTATTCCCGGGGGGACAGGGGGCTGGGGCCCAGCATTTT. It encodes CASSLLFPGGQGAGAQHF.

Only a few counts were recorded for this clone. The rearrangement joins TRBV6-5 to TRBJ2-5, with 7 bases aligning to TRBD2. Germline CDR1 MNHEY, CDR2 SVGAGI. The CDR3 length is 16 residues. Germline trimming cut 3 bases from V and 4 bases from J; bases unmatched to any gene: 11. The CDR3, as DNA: TGTGCCAGCAGTTATGCCGGGACTACTCCCGGAGAGACCCAGTACTTC. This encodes CASSYAGTTPGETQYF.

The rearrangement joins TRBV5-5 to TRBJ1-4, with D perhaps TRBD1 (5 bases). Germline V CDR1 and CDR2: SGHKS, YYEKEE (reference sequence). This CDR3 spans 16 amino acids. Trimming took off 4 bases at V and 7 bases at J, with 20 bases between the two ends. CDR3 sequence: CASSARGTLGGEKLFF. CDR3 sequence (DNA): TGTGCCAGCAGCGCAAGAGGGACTTTGGGAGGTGAAAAACTGTTTTTT.

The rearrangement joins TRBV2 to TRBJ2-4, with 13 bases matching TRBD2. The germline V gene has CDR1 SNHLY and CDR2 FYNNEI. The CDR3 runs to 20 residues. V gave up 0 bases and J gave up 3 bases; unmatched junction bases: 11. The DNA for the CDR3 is TGTGCCAGCAGTGAAGCAGGGACTAGCGGGGTCATTAGTCACAAAAACATTCAGTACTTC. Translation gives CASSEAGTSGVISHKNIQYF.

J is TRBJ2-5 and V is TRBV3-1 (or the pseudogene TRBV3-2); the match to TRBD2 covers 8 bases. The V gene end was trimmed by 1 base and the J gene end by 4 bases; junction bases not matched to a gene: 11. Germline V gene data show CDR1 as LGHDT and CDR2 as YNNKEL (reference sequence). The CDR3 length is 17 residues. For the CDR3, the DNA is TGTGCCAGCAGCCAAGGTAACCCAGGACTAGCCTCAGAGACCCAGTACTTC. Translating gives CASSQGNPGLASETQYF.

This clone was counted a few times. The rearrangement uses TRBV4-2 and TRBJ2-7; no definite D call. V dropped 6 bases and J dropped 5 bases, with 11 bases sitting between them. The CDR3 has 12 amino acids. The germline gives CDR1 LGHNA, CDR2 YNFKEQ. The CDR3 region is CASSDKRDEQYF. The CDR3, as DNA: TGTGCCAGCAGTGATAAGAGAGACGAGCAGTACTTC.

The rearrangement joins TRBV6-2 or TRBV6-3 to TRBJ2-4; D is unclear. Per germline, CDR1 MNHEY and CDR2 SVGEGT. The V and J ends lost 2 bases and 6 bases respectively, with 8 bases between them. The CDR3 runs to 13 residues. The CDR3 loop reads CASSYGQVNIQYF. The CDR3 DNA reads TGTGCCAGCAGTTACGGGCAGGTAAACATTCAGTACTTC.

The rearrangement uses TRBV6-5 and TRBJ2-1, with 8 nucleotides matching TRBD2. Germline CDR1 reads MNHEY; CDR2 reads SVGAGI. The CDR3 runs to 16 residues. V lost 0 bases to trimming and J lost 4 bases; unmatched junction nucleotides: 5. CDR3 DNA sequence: TGTGCCAGCAGTTACTCGGGTCCTAGCGGGTACAATGAGCAGTTCTTC. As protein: CASSYSGPSGYNEQFF.

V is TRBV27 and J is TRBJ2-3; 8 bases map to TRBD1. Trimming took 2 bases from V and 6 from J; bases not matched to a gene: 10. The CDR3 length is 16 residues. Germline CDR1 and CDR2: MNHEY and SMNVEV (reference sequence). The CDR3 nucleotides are TGTGCCAGCAGTTTAATTACAGGGGGACGGTCGGATACGCAGTATTTT. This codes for CASSLITGGRSDTQYF.

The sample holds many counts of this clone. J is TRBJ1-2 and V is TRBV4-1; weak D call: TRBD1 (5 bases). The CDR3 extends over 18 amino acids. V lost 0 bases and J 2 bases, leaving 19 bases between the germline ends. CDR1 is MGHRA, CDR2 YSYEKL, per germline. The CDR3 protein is CASSQDFDLDTTNYGYTF. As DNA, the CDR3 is TGCGCCAGCAGCCAAGATTTCGATCTGGACACCACAAACTATGGCTACACCTTC.

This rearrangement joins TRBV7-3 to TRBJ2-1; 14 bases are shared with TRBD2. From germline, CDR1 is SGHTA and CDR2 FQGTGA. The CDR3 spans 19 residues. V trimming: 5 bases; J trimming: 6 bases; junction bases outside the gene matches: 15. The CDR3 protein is CASSPLPTSGRGRGNEQFF. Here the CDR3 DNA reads TGTGCCAGCAGCCCACTGCCGACTAGCGGGAGGGGGAGGGGCAATGAGCAGTTCTTC. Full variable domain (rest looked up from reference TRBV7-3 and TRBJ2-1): GAGVSQTPSNKVTEKGKYVELRCDPISGHTALYWYRQSLGQGPEFLIYFQGTGAADDSGLPNDRFFAVRPEGSVSTLKIQRTERGDSAVYLCASSPLPTSGRGRGNEQFFGPGTRLTVL.

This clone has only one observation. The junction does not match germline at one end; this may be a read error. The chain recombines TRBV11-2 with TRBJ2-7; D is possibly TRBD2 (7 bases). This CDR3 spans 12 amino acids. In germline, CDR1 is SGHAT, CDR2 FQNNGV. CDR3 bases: TGTGCCAGCAGCTTAGGGGGGGGGACAAGGCGCTTC. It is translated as CASSLGGGTRRF.

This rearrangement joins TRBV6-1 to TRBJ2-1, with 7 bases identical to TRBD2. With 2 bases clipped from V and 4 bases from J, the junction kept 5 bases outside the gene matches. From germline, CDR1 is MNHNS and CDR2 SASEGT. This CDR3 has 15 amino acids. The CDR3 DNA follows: TGTGCCAGCAGTGAACAGATAGCGGGTTACAATGAGCAGTTCTTC. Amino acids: CASSEQIAGYNEQFF.

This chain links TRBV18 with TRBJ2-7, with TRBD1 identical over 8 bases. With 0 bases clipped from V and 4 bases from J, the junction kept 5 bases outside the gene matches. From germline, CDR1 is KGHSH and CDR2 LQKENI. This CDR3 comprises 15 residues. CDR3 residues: CASSPPGTGQYEQYF. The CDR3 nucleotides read TGTGCCAGCTCACCACCCGGGACAGGACAATACGAGCAGTACTTC. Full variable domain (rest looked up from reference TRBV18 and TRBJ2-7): NAGVMQNPRHLVRRRGQEARLRCSPMKGHSHVYWYRQLPEEGLKFMVYLQKENIIDESGMPKERFSAEFPKEGPSILRIQQVVRGDSAAYFCASSPPGTGQYEQYFGPGTRLTVT.

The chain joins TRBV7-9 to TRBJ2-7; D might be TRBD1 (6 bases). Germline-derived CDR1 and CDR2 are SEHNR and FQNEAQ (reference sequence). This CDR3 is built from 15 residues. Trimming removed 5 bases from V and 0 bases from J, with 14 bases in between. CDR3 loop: CASSEGTKRSYEQYF. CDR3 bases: TGTGCCAGCAGCGAAGGGACAAAACGCTCCTACGAGCAGTACTTC.

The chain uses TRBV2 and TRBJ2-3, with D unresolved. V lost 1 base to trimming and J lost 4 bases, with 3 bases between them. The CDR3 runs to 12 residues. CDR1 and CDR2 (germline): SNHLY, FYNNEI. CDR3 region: CASSEGPDTQYF. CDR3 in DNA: TGTGCCAGCAGTGAAGGGCCAGATACGCAGTATTTT.

The CDR3 is CASSRQDTYGYTF. The DNA for the CDR3 is TGTGCCAGTAGCAGACAGGATACCTATGGCTACACCTTC. The chain links TRBV19 to TRBJ1-2; TRBD1 might be the D (6 bases). V was trimmed by 6 bases and J by 4 bases, leaving 12 bases between them. The CDR3 runs 13 residues. Germline assignment: CDR1 LNHDA and CDR2 SQIVND (reference sequence).

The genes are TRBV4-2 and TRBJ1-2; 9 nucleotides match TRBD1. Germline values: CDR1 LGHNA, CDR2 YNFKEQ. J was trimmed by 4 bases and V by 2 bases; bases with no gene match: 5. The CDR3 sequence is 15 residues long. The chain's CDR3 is CASSQQTGGGYGYTF. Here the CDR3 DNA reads TGTGCCAGCAGCCAACAGACAGGGGGGGGCTATGGCTACACCTTC.